Sequencing of this TCR beta chain was carried out in a study of early T cells in non-severe SARS-CoV-2 infection. This clonotype was observed many times. Its specificity is unknown. Researchers tagged individual cDNA molecules with unique molecular identifiers. MiXCR, run by TCRdb on the 5' RACE reads, gives a single entry per CDR3 protein. The sample has more than 95,000 distinct CDR3 sequences; about 11% are singletons. Study-wide results and caveats: Anti-spike CD8 specificities were favored by VDJdb matching, whose results missed private and CD4 specificities.

Per germline, CDR1 SEHNR and CDR2 FQNEAQ (reference sequence). V was cut by 1 base and J by 4 bases, with 11 bases left in between. The CDR3 consists of 14 residues. Specimen: whole blood, collected at baseline. The receptor comes from an adult who was a healthcare worker with PCR-confirmed SARS-CoV-2 infection or an uninfected control (not recorded which). V is TRBV7-9 and J is TRBJ2-7, with D perhaps given as TRBD1 or TRBD2 (5 bases each). CDR3 residues: CASSLGGTLYEQYF. The CDR3 DNA sequence: TGTGCCAGCAGCTTAGGGGGGACCCTATACGAGCAGTACTTC.